The 24 T cell receptor beta chains in this list originate from one sample, sequenced in a study of regulatory T cells in long-lasting Graves disease. Time point denoted: newly diagnosed GD, antithyroid drugs for less than 3 months. RNA extracted from PBMCs served as the sequencing template. CDR3-region Arm-PCR and iRepertoire HTBI primers produced the TCR beta libraries. TCRdb re-called the multiplex PCR reads with MiXCR, one entry per CDR3 protein. The data contain some 320,000 distinct CDR3 sequences, about a sixth of them singletons. The sample consisted of peripheral blood mononuclear cells (PBMCs), taken at new diagnosis, from a patient treated with antithyroid drugs. All receptors derive from a female donor with Graves disease.

This clonotype came up a few times. The rearrangement joins TRBV20-1 to TRBJ2-7; 10 bases agree with TRBD1. The junction had 13 bases not matched to a gene; V was cut back by 6 bases and J by 5 bases. CDR1 is DFQATT and CDR2 is SNEGSKA in the germline V gene (reference sequence). The CDR3 sequence is 15 residues long. Here the CDR3 reads CSAGGEDRGRNEQYF. Written as DNA, the CDR3 is TGCAGTGCAGGAGGGGAAGACAGGGGGCGCAACGAGCAGTACTTC.

The rearrangement links TRBV29-1 to TRBJ2-3, with unresolved D. Trimming took 4 bases from V and 0 from J, leaving 8 bases between them. The CDR3 runs to 13 residues. CDR1 is SQVTM, CDR2 ANQGSEA, per germline. The CDR3 reads CSVGAGSTDTQYF. For the CDR3, the DNA is TGCAGCGTTGGAGCTGGGAGCACAGATACGCAGTATTTT.

This clonotype was recorded at least ten times. The chain links TRBV15 to TRBJ2-7; 8 bases match TRBD2. Germline assignment: CDR1 LNHNV and CDR2 YYDKDF (reference sequence). CDR3 size: 14 residues. The V and J ends lost 5 bases and 7 bases, in that order; junction bases with no gene match: 10. The DNA for the CDR3 is TGTGCCACCAGCGGAACACTAGCGGCCGGGGAGCAGTACTTC. Encoded protein: CATSGTLAAGEQYF.

This clonotype was seen repeatedly, ten times or more. V gene TRBV18 combines with J gene TRBJ1-5; possible D gene TRBD1, 5 bases. There are 14 residues in the CDR3. V dropped 4 bases and J dropped 5 bases, with 12 bases sitting between them. Germline V gene lookup returns CDR1 KGHSH and CDR2 LQKENI. The CDR3 DNA follows: TGTGCCAGCTCACATGACAGAAGTGATCAGCCCCAGCATTTT. It yields the protein CASSHDRSDQPQHF.

The chain is built from TRBV7-9 and TRBJ2-1; D possibly corresponds to TRBD1 (6 bases). The V end lost 4 bases, the J end lost 2 bases, and 12 bases lay between the germline ends. The CDR3 is made up of 15 amino acids. The germline gives CDR1 SEHNR, CDR2 FQNEAQ (reference sequence). CDR3 nucleotide sequence: TGTGCCAGCAGCTCTACAGGGACCCCCTACAATGAGCAGTTCTTC. Its protein is CASSSTGTPYNEQFF.

This clonotype was observed many times. The chain joins TRBV10-3 to TRBJ2-7; TRBD2 aligns across 7 bases. The CDR3 covers 16 residues. The germline CDR1 and CDR2 sequences are ENHRY and SYGVKD. V lost 4 bases and J lost 3; bases outside the gene matches: 12. The CDR3 loop is CAISGGFLGGDYEQYF. The DNA for the CDR3 is TGTGCCATCAGTGGTGGGTTTTTGGGGGGGGACTACGAGCAGTACTTC.

This clonotype occurred many times. The V and J genes are TRBV5-6 and TRBJ2-7; D gene ambiguous. The CDR3 loop spans 13 amino acids. Between the trimmed V and J ends, which lost 4 bases and 0 bases, there was a span of 8 bases. Germline V gene lookup returns CDR1 SGHDT and CDR2 YYEEEE. The DNA of the CDR3 is TGTGCCAGCAGCATGACTGACTCCTACGAGCAGTACTTC. This translates into CASSMTDSYEQYF.

V and J are TRBV7-9 and TRBJ2-1, with no clear D. Germline lookup yields CDR1 SEHNR and CDR2 FQNEAQ (reference sequence). The ends were cut back, 5 bases at V and 7 bases at J, with 18 bases in the middle. The CDR3 is made up of 15 amino acids. CDR3 DNA: TGTGCCAGCAGCCAGACTTTAGCAGGAAGGAATGAGCAGTTCTTC. Protein product: CASSQTLAGRNEQFF.

Points on this clonotype: Just one base apart from a much larger clone, this may be a read error. This chain connects TRBV6-1 to TRBJ2-5, with D perhaps matching TRBD1 (5 bases). Per the germline V gene, CDR1 is MNHNS and CDR2 is SASEGT. The CDR3 extends over 13 amino acids. In nucleotides, the CDR3 is TGTGCCAGCGGTGACAGCTACCAAGAGACCCAGTACTTC. Translation: CASGDSYQETQYF.

A note on this clonotype: The CDR3 carries no conserved terminal phenylalanine or tryptophan, so it likely arises from a read error. V is TRBV30 and J is TRBJ2-3, with 10 bases matching TRBD1. Germline values: CDR1 GTSNPN, CDR2 SVGIG (reference sequence). This CDR3 has 17 amino acids. Losses at the gene ends were 2 bases for V and 1 base for J; bases not matched to a gene: 9. CDR3 residues: CAWSRRQGAGGTDTQYY. Written as DNA, the CDR3 is TGTGCCTGGAGTAGGAGACAGGGGGCGGGTGGCACAGATACGCAGTATTAT.

This clonotype showed up just a few times. The chain is built from TRBV28 and TRBJ2-1, with D unclear. Trimming shortened V by 4 bases and J by 8 bases, and 9 bases separated the two germline ends. The CDR3 totals 12 residues. Germline lookup yields CDR1 MDHEN and CDR2 SYDVKM. For the CDR3, the DNA is TGTGCCAGCAGTTCCCCCCTCGATGAGCAGTTCTTC. This codes for CASSSPLDEQFF.

This clonotype was counted at least ten times. This chain uses TRBV16 with TRBJ1-2; possibly TRBD1 for D (5 bases). The V end lost 3 bases, the J end lost 2 bases, and 13 bases lay between the germline ends. Germline V CDR1 and CDR2: KGHSY, FQNENV. This CDR3 contains 15 residues. Here the CDR3 DNA reads TGTGCCAGCAGCCACCCGATGGGGGGAAACTATGGCTACACCTTC. Protein product: CASSHPMGGNYGYTF.

About this clonotype: A clone one base away is much larger, so this may be a read error. The chain's CDR3 is CAAGRQLDTEALF. CDR3 bases: TGTGCCGCCGGGAGGCAGTTGGACACTGAAGCTCTCTTT. This chain links TRBV6-2 or TRBV6-3 with TRBJ1-1, with a weak D call TRBD1 (5 bases). This CDR3 is built from 13 residues. The V gene's germline CDR1 is MNHEY and CDR2 SVGEGT.

The sample holds many counts of this clonotype. The chain links TRBV18 to TRBJ2-5; D not resolved. CDR3 length: 14 residues. Between the trimmed V and J ends, which lost 2 bases and 2 bases, there was a span of 9 bases. The germline V gene encodes CDR1 KGHSH and CDR2 LQKENI. The DNA for the CDR3 is TGTGCCAGCTCACCATTGCAGGAGCAAGAGACCCAGTACTTC. Encoded protein: CASSPLQEQETQYF.

V gene TRBV7-9 combines with J gene TRBJ2-3, with TRBD2 identical over 15 bases. The ends lost 7 bases at V and 0 bases at J; junction bases unmatched: 11. Germline V gene sequence: CDR1 SEHNR, CDR2 FQNEAQ (reference sequence). This CDR3 has 19 residues. The CDR3 here is CASTGLAGGPELSTDTQYF. The CDR3 DNA reads as TGTGCCAGCACCGGACTAGCGGGAGGGCCCGAGTTGAGCACAGATACGCAGTATTTT.

There are many counts of this clonotype. This sequence joins TRBV28 and TRBJ2-7; no reliable D call. The CDR3 totals 15 residues. Trimming took 0 bases from V and 0 from J, leaving 9 bases between them. CDR1 and CDR2 from the germline V gene are MDHEN and SYDVKM. The CDR3 sequence is CASSLWSGDSYEQYF. For the CDR3, the DNA is TGTGCCAGCAGTTTATGGTCGGGCGACTCCTACGAGCAGTACTTC.

There are many counts of this clonotype. V is TRBV28 and J is TRBJ2-5; D gene ambiguous. This CDR3 contains 12 residues. CDR1 is MDHEN, CDR2 SYDVKM, per germline. The V end lost 8 bases, the J end lost 5 bases, and 12 bases lay between the germline ends. The CDR3: CASSPRRETQYF. The CDR3 nucleotides read TGTGCCAGCTCTCCCCGTCGGGAGACCCAGTACTTC.

This clonotype has a count of ten or more. The chain uses TRBV28 and TRBJ1-5; D remains unclear. This CDR3 has 13 residues. The germline CDR1 and CDR2 sequences are MDHEN and SYDVKM. The ends were cut back, 3 bases at V and 7 bases at J, with 10 bases in the middle. The CDR3 bases are TGTGCCAGCAGTTTCTCCCCCCTGCAGCCCCAGCATTTT. Protein sequence: CASSFSPLQPQHF.

This clonotype was detected many times. The chain couples TRBV28 to TRBJ2-7; D may be TRBD1 (5 bases). There are 16 residues in the CDR3. Germline CDR1 MDHEN, CDR2 SYDVKM. V was clipped by 3 bases and J by 7 bases, with 22 bases between them. This CDR3 is CASSFSRAFIWREQYF. CDR3 sequence (DNA): TGTGCCAGCAGTTTCAGCAGGGCCTTCATTTGGAGAGAGCAGTACTTC. The full variable domain, with the rest looked up from reference TRBV28 and TRBJ2-7, is DVKVTQSSRYLVKRTGEKVFLECVQDMDHENMFWYRQDPGLGLRLIYFSYDVKMKEKGDIPEGYSVSREKKERFSLILESASTNQTSMYLCASSFSRAFIWREQYFGPGTRLTVT.

This clonotype was found many times. The chain uses TRBV27 and TRBJ1-5; weak D call: TRBD1 (5 bases). Trimming left V 2 bases short and J 7 bases short, with 15 bases between. The CDR3 has 15 residues. The V gene's germline CDR1 is MNHEY and CDR2 SMNVEV (reference sequence). The CDR3 reads CASSLEARVGQPQHF. The CDR3 DNA reads TGTGCCAGCAGTTTAGAGGCCAGGGTGGGGCAGCCCCAGCATTTT.

As concerns this clonotype: One base away lies a much larger clone, so this may be a sequencing read error. The CDR3 region has the DNA TGTGCCAGCAGTTCCTACCCGACAGGGGAGGATGGCCACACCTTC. It translates to CASSSYPTGEDGHTF. This rearrangement joins TRBV28 to TRBJ1-2; the match to TRBD1 covers 8 bases. The CDR3 extends over 15 amino acids. The germline CDR1 and CDR2 sequences are MDHEN and SYDVKM.

This clonotype was counted many times. CDR3 loop: CATSRDRGWGQPKNYGYTF. In DNA, the CDR3 is TGTGCCACCAGCAGAGATCGCGGTTGGGGACAGCCAAAAAACTATGGCTACACCTTC. This sequence joins TRBV15 and TRBJ1-2, with TRBD1 matching 7 bases. V shed 0 bases, J shed 2 bases, and the junction held 15 bases outside the gene matches. The germline gives CDR1 LNHNV, CDR2 YYDKDF (reference sequence). The CDR3 is made up of 19 amino acids. Filled out from reference TRBV15 and TRBJ1-2, the complete variable domain reads DAMVIQNPRYQVTQFGKPVTLSCSQTLNHNVMYWYQQKSSQAPKLLFHYYDKDFNNEADTPDNFQSRRPNTSFCFLDIRSPGLGDTAMYLCATSRDRGWGQPKNYGYTFGSGTRLTVV.

This clonotype came up a few times. V and J are TRBV7-9 and TRBJ2-2; TRBD1 matches 7 bases. The CDR3 spans 16 residues. Germline loops: CDR1 SEHNR, CDR2 FQNEAQ (reference sequence). V dropped 2 bases and J dropped 3; count of bases not matched to a gene: 6. The CDR3 here is CASSLRGGADTGELFF. Here the CDR3 DNA reads TGTGCCAGCAGCTTAAGAGGGGGCGCGGACACCGGGGAGCTGTTTTTT.

To note about this clonotype: A read error likely explains this, since a far larger clone differs by one base. The chain uses TRBV11-2 and TRBJ2-5, with D perhaps TRBD1 or TRBD2 (7 bases each). CDR3 length: 14 residues. Per germline, CDR1 SGHAT and CDR2 FQNNGV. Trimming left V 3 bases short and J 4 bases short, with 12 bases between. The CDR3 is CASSFQGGGETQYF. CDR3 in DNA: TGTGCCAGCAGCTTCCAGGGGGGGGGAGAGACCCAGTACTTC.